This is a list of T cell receptor beta chains from one sample in a study of blood T cells in healthy people across ages. TCRdb reprocessed the 5' RACE reads with MiXCR, giving one entry per CDR3 protein. The sample records fewer than 800,000 distinct CDR3 sequences, around 25% being singletons. These data were also filed under a second study, of T cells of mothers and their children.

Sequences were obtained from blood. These receptors all stem from a boy between 5 and 17 years old in good health. CDR3s include the opening cysteine and the closing phenylalanine or tryptophan. Each record gives: V gene, D gene, clone size, J gene, CDR3 protein, CDR3 DNA. A D gene is named only where the DNA matches it firmly. A row's size may be missing; if present it is once, few, many or a size class.

TRBV15	-	few	TRBJ2-2	CATGGEGNTGELFF	TGTGCCACCGGGGGTGAAGGGAACACCGGGGAGCTGTTTTTT
TRBV10-3	-	-	TRBJ2-7	CAAGVGYEQYF	TGTGCCGCCGGGGTGGGCTACGAGCAGTACTTC
TRBV20-1	-	few	TRBJ2-7	CSVPGASLGLSYEQYF	TGCAGTGTCCCGGGGGCCAGCTTAGGTCTCTCCTACGAGCAGTACTTC
TRBV29-1	TRBD1	few	TRBJ2-5	CSARGLYQETQYF	TGCAGCGCCAGGGGGCTGTACCAAGAGACCCAGTACTTC
TRBV13	-	-	TRBJ2-4	CASSSTAGPLLHKNIQYF	TGTGCCAGCAGCTCTACCGCCGGGCCCCTCCTCCACAAAAACATTCAGTACTTC
TRBV2	-	many	TRBJ2-1	CASSENNEQFF	TGTGCCAGCAGTGAAAACAATGAGCAGTTCTTC
TRBV7-9	-	-	TRBJ2-7	CASSLGAGSRYEQYF	TGTGCCAGCAGCTTAGGTGCGGGATCTCGCTACGAGCAGTACTTC
TRBV4-1	-	few	TRBJ2-7	CASSQFLAAGTEQYF	TGCGCCAGCAGCCAATTTTTGGCCGCCGGGACCGAGCAGTACTTC
TRBV20-1	TRBD2	many	TRBJ2-7	CSARGSGSYEQYF	TGCAGTGCTAGAGGTAGCGGGAGTTACGAGCAGTACTTC
TRBV4-1	-	once	TRBJ2-3	CASSQIEDDTQYF	TGCGCCAGCAGCCAAATAGAGGACGATACGCAGTATTTT
TRBV5-1	-	few	TRBJ2-4	CASSSPGTKNIQYF	TGCGCCAGCAGCTCCCCCGGCACCAAAAACATTCAGTACTTC
TRBV20-1	-	few	TRBJ1-2	CSARDREDNYGYTF	TGCAGTGCTAGAGATCGGGAGGATAACTATGGCTACACCTTC
TRBV9	-	-	TRBJ1-2	CASSPQGTPHGYTF	TGTGCCAGCAGCCCTCAGGGGACACCTCATGGCTACACCTTC
TRBV27	TRBD1	few	TRBJ1-2	CASSSTGDRAGYTF	TGTGCCAGCAGTTCAACAGGGGATCGGGCGGGCTACACCTTC
TRBV13	TRBD2	few	TRBJ2-1	CASSSRYSGGPEYNEQFF	TGTGCCAGCAGCTCCAGATATAGCGGGGGCCCCGAGTACAATGAGCAGTTCTTC
TRBV15	-	-	TRBJ2-1	CATSSSGRGALNNEQFF	TGTGCCACCAGCAGTTCGGGTCGGGGGGCCCTTAACAATGAGCAGTTCTTC
TRBV6-2/TRBV6-3	-	few	TRBJ2-5	CASKGDTQYF	TGTGCCAGCAAAGGAGACACCCAGTACTTC
TRBV12-3/TRBV12-4	-	-	TRBJ1-2	CASSWGDSNYGYTF	TGTGCCAGCAGTTGGGGGGACTCTAACTATGGCTACACCTTC
TRBV2	TRBD1	-	TRBJ1-6	CASSLGQGAMGALHF	TGTGCCAGCAGCCTTGGACAGGGAGCGATGGGGGCCCTCCACTTT
TRBV4-3	TRBD2	few	TRBJ2-7	CASSQELAGGQYEQYF	TGCGCCAGCAGCCAGGAACTAGCGGGGGGGCAGTACGAGCAGTACTTC
TRBV4-2	TRBD2	few	TRBJ2-1	CASSQVASGTMPYNEQFF	TGTGCCAGCAGCCAAGTGGCTAGCGGGACTATGCCTTACAATGAGCAGTTCTTC
TRBV20-1	TRBD2	few	TRBJ2-1	CSAGKSGSSYNEQFF	TGCAGTGCTGGGAAAAGCGGGAGTTCCTACAATGAGCAGTTCTTC
TRBV28	-	-	TRBJ1-5	CAGGAGGGPQHF	TGCGCCGGAGGGGCGGGAGGAGGGCCCCAGCATTTT
TRBV28	-	-	TRBJ1-5	CASTWSVGVGQPQHF	TGTGCCAGCACCTGGTCAGTGGGAGTTGGACAGCCCCAGCATTTT
TRBV12-3/TRBV12-4	-	few	TRBJ2-5	CASSLWEEETQYF	TGTGCCAGCAGTTTGTGGGAGGAAGAGACCCAGTACTTC
TRBV12-3/TRBV12-4	TRBD2	-	TRBJ2-3	CASSLGGGIPDTQYF	TGTGCCAGCAGTTTAGGGGGAGGGATCCCAGATACGCAGTATTTT
TRBV6-5	-	-	TRBJ1-1	CASSYRASMNTEAFF	TGTGCCAGCAGTTATCGAGCGTCCATGAACACTGAAGCTTTCTTT
TRBV28	TRBD2	many	TRBJ2-2	CASSIAGGAISNTGELFF	TGTGCCAGCAGTATAGCGGGAGGGGCGATTTCGAACACCGGGGAGCTGTTTTTT
TRBV20-1	-	few	TRBJ2-3	CSARDLAASTDTQYF	TGCAGTGCTAGAGATTTAGCGGCTAGCACAGATACGCAGTATTTT
TRBV4-3	TRBD2	-	TRBJ2-3	CASSISGGSTDTQSF	TGCGCCAGCAGCATTAGCGGGGGTAGCACAGATACGCAGTCTTTT
TRBV25-1	-	-	TRBJ1-4	CASTRTFPNEKLFF	TGTGCCAGCACCAGGACGTTCCCCAATGAAAAACTGTTTTTT
TRBV11-2	TRBD2	-	TRBJ2-7	CASSLDGGTSALFSF	TGTGCCAGCAGCTTAGATGGGGGGACTAGCGCATTATTTTCCTTC
TRBV24-1	-	-	TRBJ2-7	CATSDFGHEQYF	TGTGCCACCAGTGATTTCGGCCACGAGCAGTACTTC
TRBV11-2	TRBD1	-	TRBJ2-7	CASSLRRDRGTYEQYF	TGTGCCAGCAGCTTACGGCGGGACAGGGGCACCTACGAGCAGTACTTC
TRBV12-3/TRBV12-4	-	few	TRBJ2-1	CASSTGQGAYNEQFF	TGTGCCAGCAGCACAGGGCAGGGCGCTTACAATGAGCAGTTCTTC
TRBV29-1	-	-	TRBJ1-2	CSVAVDFSYGYTF	TGCAGCGTTGCGGTAGATTTTAGCTATGGCTACACCTTC
TRBV29-1	-	many	TRBJ1-4	CSVERQGGEKLFF	TGCAGCGTTGAGCGGCAGGGTGGTGAAAAACTGTTTTTT
TRBV12-5	-	few	TRBJ2-2	CASAPPEAPGIGELFF	TGTGCTAGTGCCCCCCCCGAAGCCCCCGGGATCGGGGAGCTGTTTTTT
TRBV4-1	TRBD2	few	TRBJ2-7	CASSPILRSGGPHEQYF	TGCGCCAGCAGTCCTATTTTAAGGTCGGGAGGGCCCCACGAGCAGTACTTC
TRBV29-1	TRBD1	-	TRBJ1-1	CSVDFPGQGATEAFF	TGCAGCGTTGATTTCCCAGGACAGGGGGCCACTGAAGCTTTCTTT
TRBV20-1	-	-	TRBJ2-7	CSARSGDSYEQYF	TGCAGTGCTAGGTCCGGGGATAGCTACGAGCAGTACTTC
TRBV28	TRBD1	-	TRBJ2-7	CASSLIVVGTGTYEQYF	TGTGCCAGCAGTTTAATAGTTGTCGGGACAGGGACCTACGAGCAGTACTTC
TRBV11-2	-	-	TRBJ2-3	CASGPMVALTDTQYF	TGTGCCAGCGGCCCTATGGTAGCCCTTACAGATACGCAGTATTTT
TRBV29-1	-	once	TRBJ1-5	CSVPILTRDLGNQPQHF	TGCAGCGTCCCCATACTAACCCGGGACCTTGGCAATCAGCCCCAGCATTTT
TRBV7-8	-	few	TRBJ1-5	CASSLGYGSLQPQHF	TGTGCCAGCAGCTTAGGGTACGGGAGTCTCCAGCCCCAGCATTTT
TRBV6-1	TRBD2	-	TRBJ2-2	CASSDRLAEITGELFF	TGTGCCAGCAGCGATAGACTAGCGGAGATCACCGGGGAGCTGTTTTTT